What follows describes a single T cell receptor beta chain. This record comes from a study of blood T cell repertoires in COVID-19. Clones were sequenced by immunoSEQ multiplex PCR, and TCRdb holds only the in-frame ones, with some missing. Of around 58,000 clones listed, nearly 90% are singletons. Germline CDR1 ENHRY, CDR2 SYGVKD. The V and J ends lost 7 bases and 0 bases respectively, with 9 bases between them. This CDR3 spans 14 amino acids. The V gene is TRBV10-3, the J gene TRBJ2-2; D is unclear. The material sequenced was peripheral blood. The receptor was derived from a man between 60 and 75 years old with active COVID-19. CDR3 bases: TGTGCCATCACCCCGGAGTCGAACACCGGGGAGCTGTTTTTT. Translated, it gives CAITPESNTGELFF.